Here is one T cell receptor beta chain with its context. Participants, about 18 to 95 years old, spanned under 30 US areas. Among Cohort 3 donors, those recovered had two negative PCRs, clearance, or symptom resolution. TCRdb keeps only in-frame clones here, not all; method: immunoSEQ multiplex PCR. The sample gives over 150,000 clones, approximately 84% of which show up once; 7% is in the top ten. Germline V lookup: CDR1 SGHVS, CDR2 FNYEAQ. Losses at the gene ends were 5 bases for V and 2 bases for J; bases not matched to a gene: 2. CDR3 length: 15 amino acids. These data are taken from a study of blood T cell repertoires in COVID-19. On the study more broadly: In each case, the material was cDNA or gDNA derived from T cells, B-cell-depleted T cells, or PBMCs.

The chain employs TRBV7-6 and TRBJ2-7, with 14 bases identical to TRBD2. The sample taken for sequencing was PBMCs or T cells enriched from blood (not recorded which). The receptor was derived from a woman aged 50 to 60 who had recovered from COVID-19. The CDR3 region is CASSGLAGGTYEQYF. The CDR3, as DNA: TGTGCCAGCAGCGGACTAGCGGGAGGAACCTACGAGCAGTACTTC.